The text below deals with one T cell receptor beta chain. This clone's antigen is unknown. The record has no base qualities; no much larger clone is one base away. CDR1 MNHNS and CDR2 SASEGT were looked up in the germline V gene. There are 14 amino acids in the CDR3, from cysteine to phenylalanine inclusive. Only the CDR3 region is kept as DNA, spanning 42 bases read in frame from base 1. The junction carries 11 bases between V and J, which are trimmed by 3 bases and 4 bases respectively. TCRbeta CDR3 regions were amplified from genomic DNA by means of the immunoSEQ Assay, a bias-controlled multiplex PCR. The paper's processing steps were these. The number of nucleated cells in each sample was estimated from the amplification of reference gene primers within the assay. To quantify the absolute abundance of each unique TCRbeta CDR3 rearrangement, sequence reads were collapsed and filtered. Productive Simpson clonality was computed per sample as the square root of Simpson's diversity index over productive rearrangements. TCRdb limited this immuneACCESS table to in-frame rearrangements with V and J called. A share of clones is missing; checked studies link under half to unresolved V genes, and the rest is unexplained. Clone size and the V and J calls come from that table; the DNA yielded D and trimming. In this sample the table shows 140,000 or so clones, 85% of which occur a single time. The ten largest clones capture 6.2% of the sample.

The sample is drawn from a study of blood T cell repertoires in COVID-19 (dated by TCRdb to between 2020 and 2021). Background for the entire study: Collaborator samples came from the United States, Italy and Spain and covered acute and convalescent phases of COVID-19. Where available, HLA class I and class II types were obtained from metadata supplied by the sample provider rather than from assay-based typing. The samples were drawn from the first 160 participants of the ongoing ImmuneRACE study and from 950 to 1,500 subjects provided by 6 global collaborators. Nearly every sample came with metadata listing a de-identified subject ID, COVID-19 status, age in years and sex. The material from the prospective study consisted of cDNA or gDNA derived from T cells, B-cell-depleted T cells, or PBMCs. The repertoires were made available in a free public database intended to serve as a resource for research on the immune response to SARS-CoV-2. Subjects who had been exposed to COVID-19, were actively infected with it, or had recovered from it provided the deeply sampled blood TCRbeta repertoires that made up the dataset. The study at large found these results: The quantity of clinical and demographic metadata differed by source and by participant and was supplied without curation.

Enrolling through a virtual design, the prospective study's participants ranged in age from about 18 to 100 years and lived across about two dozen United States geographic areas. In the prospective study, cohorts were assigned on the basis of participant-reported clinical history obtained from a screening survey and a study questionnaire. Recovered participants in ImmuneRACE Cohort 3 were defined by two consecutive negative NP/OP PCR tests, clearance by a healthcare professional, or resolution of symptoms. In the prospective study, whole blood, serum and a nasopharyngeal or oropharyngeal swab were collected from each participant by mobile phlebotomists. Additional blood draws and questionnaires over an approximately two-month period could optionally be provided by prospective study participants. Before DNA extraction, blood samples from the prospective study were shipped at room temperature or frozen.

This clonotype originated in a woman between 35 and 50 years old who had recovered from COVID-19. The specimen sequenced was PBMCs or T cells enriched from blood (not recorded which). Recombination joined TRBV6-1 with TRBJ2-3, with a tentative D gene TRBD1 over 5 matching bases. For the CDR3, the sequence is CASSEVTVADTQYF. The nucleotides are TGTGCCAGCAGTGAGGTGACAGTTGCAGATACGCAGTATTTT.